The next 16 T cell receptor beta chains were all read from a single sample in a study of T cell repertoires in ileal Crohn's disease. Here immunoSEQ multiplex PCR was the method, and the copy in TCRdb shows in-frame clones only, minus some. The sample consists of 7,000 to 8,500 clones, 65% to 90% of them appearing once. The specimen was ileal tissue. These receptors were collected from an adult with Crohn's disease.

This clone has a handful of counts. This chain links TRBV2 with TRBJ2-1; 15 nucleotides line up with TRBD2. CDR3 length: 15 amino acids. With 8 bases clipped from V and 10 bases from J, the junction kept 9 bases outside the gene matches. Germline-derived CDR1 and CDR2 are SNHLY and FYNNEI. For the CDR3, the DNA is TGTGCCAGCGCCGGACTAGCGGGAGGGCAGGGAGAGCAGTTCTTC. Amino acid sequence: CASAGLAGGQGEQFF.

The J gene is TRBJ2-7, the V gene TRBV28, with 7 bases aligning to TRBD1. CDR3 size: 14 residues. The trim removed 9 bases at V and 4 bases at J, leaving 12 bases unmatched. Germline assignment: CDR1 MDHEN and CDR2 SYDVKM. CDR3 sequence: CASLEGDSGYEQYF. CDR3 in DNA: TGTGCCAGTCTAGAGGGGGACAGTGGGTACGAGCAGTACTTC.

The chain has TRBV19 and TRBJ1-6; D unresolved. V shed 5 bases and J shed 0 bases, with 8 bases lying between them. CDR1 LNHDA and CDR2 SQIVND come from the germline V gene (reference sequence). There are 15 residues in the CDR3. CDR3 in amino acids: CASSVSSSYNSPLHF. The CDR3 bases are TGTGCCAGTAGTGTGTCGAGCTCCTATAATTCACCCCTCCACTTT.

The rearrangement links TRBV27 to TRBJ1-5; the D gene is possibly TRBD1 (6 bases). V was pared by 5 bases and J by 7 bases, with 9 bases between. The CDR3 is made up of 12 amino acids. The germline V gene has CDR1 MNHEY and CDR2 SMNVEV (reference sequence). CDR3: CASSQGKQPQHF. Here the CDR3 DNA reads TGTGCCAGCAGTCAGGGGAAGCAGCCCCAGCATTTT.

The genes are TRBV19 and TRBJ1-3; D remains ambiguous. This CDR3 has 15 residues. Germline V CDR1 and CDR2: LNHDA, SQIVND (reference sequence). With 3 bases removed from V and 1 base from J, the gap between germline ends came to 10 bases. For the CDR3, the DNA is TGTGCCAGTAGTATTTTGGGCGGGTCTGGAAACACCATATATTTT. This gives the protein CASSILGGSGNTIYF.

The chain links TRBV30 to TRBJ1-5, with D unresolved. From germline, CDR1 is GTSNPN and CDR2 SVGIG (reference sequence). The CDR3 extends over 13 amino acids. V lost 2 bases and J 5 bases, leaving 10 bases between the germline ends. CDR3: CAWSPRGHQPQHF. The CDR3 DNA reads TGTGCCTGGAGTCCTCGAGGGCATCAGCCCCAGCATTTT. Full variable domain (remainder filled in from reference TRBV30 and TRBJ1-5): SQTIHQWPATLVQPVGSPLSLECTVEGTSNPNLYWYRQAAGRGLQLLFYSVGIGQISSEVPQNLSASRPQDRQFILSSKKLLLSDSGFYLCAWSPRGHQPQHFGDGTRLSIL.

V usage is TRBV15 and J usage is TRBJ2-1, with 7 bases identical to TRBD2. This CDR3 has 16 amino acids. CDR1 and CDR2 (germline): LNHNV, YYDKDF (reference sequence). Trimming took 0 bases from V and 7 from J; bases not matched to a gene: 9. The CDR3 spells CATSRDRRERRNEQFF. The DNA of the CDR3 is TGTGCCACCAGCAGAGATAGGCGGGAGAGGAGGAATGAGCAGTTCTTC.

The chain joins TRBV15 to TRBJ1-3; the D is unclear. The CDR3 sequence is 16 residues long. The V end was cut by 0 bases, the J end by 7 bases, with 16 bases between. The germline V gene encodes CDR1 LNHNV and CDR2 YYDKDF (reference sequence). CDR3 DNA: TGTGCCACCAGCAGAGATAGGACCTCCGGGATCAACACCATATATTTT. Its translation: CATSRDRTSGINTIYF.

The CDR3 nucleotides read TGTGCCAGCAGCACCGGGACTAGCGTATCCTACGAGCAGTACTTC. Its translation is CASSTGTSVSYEQYF. This sequence joins TRBV5-4 and TRBJ2-7, with 10 positions matching TRBD2. Trimming removed 4 bases from V and 1 base from J; junction bases left unmatched: 5. The CDR3 length is 15 residues. The V gene's germline CDR1 is SGHNT and CDR2 YYREEE (reference sequence).

The J gene is TRBJ2-7, the V gene TRBV7-9; a possible D gene is TRBD2 (6 bases). The V gene lost 1 base and the J gene lost 7 bases, with 14 bases spanning the gap. CDR3 size: 14 residues. Germline V gene lookup returns CDR1 SEHNR and CDR2 FQNEAQ (reference sequence). The chain's CDR3 is CASSLGDGAGEQYF. The CDR3 DNA reads as TGTGCCAGCAGCTTAGGGGACGGGGCGGGAGAGCAGTACTTC.

This clone was counted a single time. The CDR3 sequence: CAISESSGTDTQYF. CDR3 in DNA: TGTGCCATCAGTGAGTCGAGCGGGACAGATACGCAGTATTTT. The chain uses TRBV10-3 and TRBJ2-3, with a possible D match to TRBD2 (6 bases). Trimming stripped 0 bases from V and 3 bases from J, with 7 bases between. The germline V gene has CDR1 ENHRY and CDR2 SYGVKD. The length of the CDR3 is 14 residues.

The chain uses TRBV27 and TRBJ1-2, with D possibly being TRBD1 (6 bases). CDR3 length equals 13 residues. Germline V gene lookup returns CDR1 MNHEY and CDR2 SMNVEV (reference sequence). The V and J ends lost 6 bases and 4 bases respectively, with 12 bases between them. The CDR3 region is CASRKQGTYGYTF. As DNA, the CDR3 is TGTGCCAGCAGAAAACAGGGTACCTATGGCTACACCTTC.

The chain links TRBV25-1 to TRBJ2-3, with 7 bases fitting TRBD2. Trimming removed 6 bases from V and 0 bases from J; junction bases left unmatched: 9. The CDR3 consists of 16 residues. Per the germline V gene, CDR1 is MGHDK and CDR2 is SYGVNS. The CDR3 loop reads CASSPPAGVSTDTQYF. The CDR3 DNA follows: TGTGCCAGCAGCCCCCCGGCGGGAGTTAGCACAGATACGCAGTATTTT.

J is TRBJ1-2 and V is TRBV11-3; 7 bases line up with TRBD1. The CDR3 runs 15 residues. Germline V CDR1 and CDR2: SGHNT, YENEEA. With V trimmed by 5 bases and J by 5 bases, 11 bases remained unmatched. The CDR3, as DNA: TGTGCCAGCAGCCTTACAGACAGGGTAGGTTATGGCTACACCTTC. It specifies CASSLTDRVGYGYTF.

The chain combines TRBV18 with TRBJ2-7; 12 bases line up with TRBD2. Germline assignment: CDR1 KGHSH and CDR2 LQKENI. This CDR3 spans 16 amino acids. V lost 6 bases to trimming and J lost 2 bases; unmatched junction nucleotides: 8. CDR3 amino acids: CASSRPLAGGTYEQYF. Written as DNA, the CDR3 is TGTGCCAGCTCCCGACCACTAGCGGGGGGAACCTACGAGCAGTACTTC.

The CDR3 here is CASNIMGLAENEQFF. The CDR3 DNA reads TGTGCCAGCAACATAATGGGACTAGCGGAAAATGAGCAGTTCTTC. The chain carries TRBV9 and TRBJ2-1, with 11 nucleotides matching TRBD2. This CDR3 contains 15 residues. The V gene's germline CDR1 is SGDLS and CDR2 YYNGEE. V lost 6 bases, J lost 7 bases, and 9 bases stayed unmatched.